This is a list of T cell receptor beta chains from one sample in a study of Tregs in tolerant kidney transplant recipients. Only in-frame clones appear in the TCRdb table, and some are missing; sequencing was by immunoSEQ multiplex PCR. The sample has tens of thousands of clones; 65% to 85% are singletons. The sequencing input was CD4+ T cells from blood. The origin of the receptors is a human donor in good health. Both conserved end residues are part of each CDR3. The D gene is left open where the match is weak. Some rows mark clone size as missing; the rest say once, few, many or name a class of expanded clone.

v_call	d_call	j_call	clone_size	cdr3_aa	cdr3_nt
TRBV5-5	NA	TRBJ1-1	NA	CASSLAEPNTEAFF	TGTGCCAGCAGCTTGGCCGAACCGAACACTGAAGCTTTCTTT
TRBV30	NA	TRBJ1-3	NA	CAWRHGRSSGNTIYF	TGTGCCTGGAGACACGGACGTAGCTCTGGAAACACCATATATTTT
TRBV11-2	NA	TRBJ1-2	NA	CASSLVGVGVGGYTF	TGTGCCAGCAGCTTAGTGGGGGTAGGGGTTGGCGGCTACACCTTC
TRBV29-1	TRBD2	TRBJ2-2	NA	CSVGGLAGGIGTGELFF	TGCAGCGTCGGTGGACTAGCGGGAGGGATAGGCACCGGGGAGCTGTTTTTT
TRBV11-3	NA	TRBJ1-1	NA	CASSPRQYTEAFF	TGTGCCAGCAGCCCCCGACAGTACACTGAAGCTTTCTTT
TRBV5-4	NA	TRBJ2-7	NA	CASSSADRISYEQYF	TGTGCCAGCAGCTCAGCTGACAGGATCTCCTACGAGCAGTACTTC
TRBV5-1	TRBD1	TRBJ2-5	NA	CASSSVTGGQETQYF	TGCGCCAGCAGCTCCGTAACAGGGGGCCAAGAGACCCAGTACTTC
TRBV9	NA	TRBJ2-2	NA	CASSVDLGGNTGELFF	TGTGCCAGCAGCGTAGATTTAGGGGGGAACACCGGGGAGCTGTTTTTT
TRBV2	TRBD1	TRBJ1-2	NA	CASSARQGEGYGYTF	TGTGCCAGCAGTGCCCGACAGGGGGAGGGCTATGGCTACACCTTC
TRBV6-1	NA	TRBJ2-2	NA	CASRETNTGELFF	TGTGCCAGCAGAGAAACGAACACCGGGGAGCTGTTTTTT
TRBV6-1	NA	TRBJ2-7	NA	CASSELGAGEQYF	TGTGCCAGCAGTGAATTGGGGGCAGGCGAGCAGTACTTC
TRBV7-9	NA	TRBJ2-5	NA	CASSLGAGDETQYF	TGTGCCAGCAGCTTAGGAGCAGGGGACGAGACCCAGTACTTC
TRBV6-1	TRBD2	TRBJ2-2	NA	CASGLAGNTGELFF	TGTGCCAGCGGGCTAGCGGGGAACACCGGGGAGCTGTTTTTT
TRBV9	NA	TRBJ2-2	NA	CASSAGITGELFF	TGTGCCAGCAGCGCTGGGATCACCGGGGAGCTGTTTTTT
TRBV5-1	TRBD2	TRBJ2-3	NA	CASSPSGRADTQYF	TGCGCCAGCAGCCCTAGCGGGAGAGCGGATACGCAGTATTTT
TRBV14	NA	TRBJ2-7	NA	CASSLPEGKCRECEQYF	TGTGCCAGCAGCCTGCCCGAGGGCAAGTGTCGTGAGTGCGAGCAGTACTTC
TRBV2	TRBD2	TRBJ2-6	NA	CARGTSGRSGANVLTF	TGTGCCAGAGGGACTAGCGGGAGGTCTGGGGCCAACGTCCTGACTTTC
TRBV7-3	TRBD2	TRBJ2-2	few	CASSPALAAGELFF	TGTGCCAGCAGTCCAGCGCTAGCGGCCGGGGAGCTGTTTTTT
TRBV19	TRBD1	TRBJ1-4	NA	CASRTGFNEKLFF	TGTGCCAGTCGGACAGGCTTTAATGAAAAACTGTTTTTT
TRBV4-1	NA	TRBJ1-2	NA	CASSHGPGGYTF	TGCGCCAGCAGCCATGGGCCGGGGGGCTACACCTTC
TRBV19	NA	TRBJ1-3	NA	CASSTGAGNTIYF	TGTGCCAGTAGCACCGGGGCTGGAAACACCATATATTTT
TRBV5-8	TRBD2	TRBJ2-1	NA	CASSLVPGLVAYNEQFF	TGTGCCAGCAGCTTGGTTCCGGGACTAGTCGCCTACAATGAGCAGTTCTTC
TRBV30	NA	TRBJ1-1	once	CAWSGKGMNTEAFF	TGTGCCTGGAGTGGCAAAGGGATGAACACTGAAGCTTTCTTT
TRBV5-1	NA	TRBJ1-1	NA	CASSLGTANTEAFF	TGCGCCAGCAGCTTGGGGACAGCGAACACTGAAGCTTTCTTT
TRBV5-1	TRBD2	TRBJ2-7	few	CASSLAGGENEQYF	TGCGCCAGCAGCTTAGCGGGAGGCGAAAACGAGCAGTACTTC
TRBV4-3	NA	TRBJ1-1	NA	CASSQDWGQTEAFF	TGCGCCAGCAGCCAAGATTGGGGGCAAACTGAAGCTTTCTTT
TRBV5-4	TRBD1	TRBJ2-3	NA	CASSFGQGATDTQYF	TGTGCCAGCAGCTTCGGGCAGGGGGCCACAGATACGCAGTATTTT
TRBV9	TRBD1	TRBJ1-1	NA	CASSVAPTGGGTEAFF	TGTGCCAGCAGCGTAGCCCCGACAGGGGGCGGCACTGAAGCTTTCTTT
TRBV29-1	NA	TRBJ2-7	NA	CSVEGQYYEQYF	TGCAGCGTTGAAGGGCAGTACTACGAGCAGTACTTC
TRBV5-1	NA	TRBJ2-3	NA	CASSSRQIADTQYF	TGCGCCAGCAGCTCCCGACAGATTGCGGATACGCAGTATTTT
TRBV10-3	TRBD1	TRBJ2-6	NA	CASRRHQGEDGANVLTF	TGTGCCAGCAGACGTCATCAGGGGGAAGACGGGGCCAACGTCCTGACTTTC
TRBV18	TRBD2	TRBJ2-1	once	CASSPPGGGGDYNEQFF	TGTGCCAGCTCACCACCGGGCGGCGGGGGAGATTACAATGAGCAGTTCTTC
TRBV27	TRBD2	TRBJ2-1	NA	CASRSLWGAGGDNEQFF	TGTGCCAGCAGGTCCCTTTGGGGAGCGGGGGGAGACAATGAGCAGTTCTTC
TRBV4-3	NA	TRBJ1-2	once	CASSQEAARTHRRDGYTF	TGCGCCAGCAGCCAAGAAGCCGCCCGGACACACAGACGGGATGGCTACACCTTC
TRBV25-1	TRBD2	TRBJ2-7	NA	CASSDPPSGTPYEQYF	TGTGCCAGCAGTGATCCTCCTAGCGGGACACCCTACGAGCAGTACTTC
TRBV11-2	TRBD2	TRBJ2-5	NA	CASSLDLPSGATSRETQYF	TGTGCCAGCAGCTTAGATCTTCCTAGCGGGGCCACGTCGCGAGAGACCCAGTACTTC
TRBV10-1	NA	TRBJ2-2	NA	CASEAGELFF	TGCGCCAGCGAGGCCGGGGAGCTGTTTTTT
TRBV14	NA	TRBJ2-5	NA	CASSQDASGTQYF	TGTGCCAGCAGCCAAGACGCCTCGGGGACCCAGTACTTC
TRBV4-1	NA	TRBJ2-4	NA	CASSQGSAWGGKNIQYF	TGCGCCAGCAGCCAAGGCTCAGCATGGGGTGGCAAAAACATTCAGTACTTC
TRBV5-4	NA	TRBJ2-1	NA	CASSSFTGLPNEQFF	TGTGCCAGCAGCTCCTTCACCGGGCTTCCCAATGAGCAGTTCTTC
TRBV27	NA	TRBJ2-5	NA	CASTYLGTQYF	TGTGCCAGCACCTACTTAGGGACCCAGTACTTC
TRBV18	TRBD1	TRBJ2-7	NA	CASSPGGQGGDEQYF	TGTGCCAGCTCACCGGGCGGACAGGGGGGGGACGAGCAGTACTTC
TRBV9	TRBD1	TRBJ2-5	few	CASSVGAGRGPQETQYF	TGTGCCAGCAGCGTTGGGGCAGGCAGGGGGCCTCAAGAGACCCAGTACTTC
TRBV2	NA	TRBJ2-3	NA	CASSEGGRETDTQYF	TGTGCCAGCAGTGAAGGGGGCAGGGAAACAGATACGCAGTATTTT
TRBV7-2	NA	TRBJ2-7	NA	CASSLATRSAIYF	TGTGCCAGCAGCTTAGCCACCCGGAGTGCGATTTACTTC
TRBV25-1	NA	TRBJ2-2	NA	CASSETKGAGELFF	TGTGCCAGCAGTGAAACCAAGGGGGCCGGGGAGCTGTTTTTT
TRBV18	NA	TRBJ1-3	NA	CASSPVWKGRNTIYF	TGTGCCAGCTCACCGGTGTGGAAGGGGAGGAACACCATATATTTT
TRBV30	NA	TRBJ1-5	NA	CAWSPGMRQPQHF	TGTGCCTGGAGTCCAGGGATGCGTCAGCCCCAGCATTTT
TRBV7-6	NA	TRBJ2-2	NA	CASSFGGDTGELFF	TGTGCCAGCAGCTTCGGGGGTGACACCGGGGAGCTGTTTTTT
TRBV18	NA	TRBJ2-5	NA	CASSPGREETQYF	TGTGCCAGCTCACCCGGCAGGGAAGAGACCCAGTACTTC
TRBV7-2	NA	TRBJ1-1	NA	CASMNRLGNTEAFF	TGTGCCAGCATGAACCGGTTAGGGAACACTGAAGCTTTCTTT
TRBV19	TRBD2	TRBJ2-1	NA	CASRGGIEQFF	TGTGCCAGCCGGGGGGGCATTGAGCAGTTCTTC
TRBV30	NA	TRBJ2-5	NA	CAWSVPETQYF	TGTGCCTGGAGTGTACCAGAGACCCAGTACTTC
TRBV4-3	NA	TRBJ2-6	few	CASSQDRAGTGANVLTF	TGCGCCAGCAGCCAAGATAGGGCAGGGACTGGGGCCAACGTCCTGACTTTC
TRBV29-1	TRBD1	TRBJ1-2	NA	CSVPDREANYGYTF	TGCAGCGTTCCCGACAGGGAAGCTAACTATGGCTACACCTTC
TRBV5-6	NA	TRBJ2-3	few	CASSLASGFTDTQYF	TGTGCCAGCAGCTTGGCCTCGGGGTTCACAGATACGCAGTATTTT
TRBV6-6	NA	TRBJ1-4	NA	CASRGLKNEKLFF	TGTGCCAGCAGGGGGTTAAAGAATGAAAAACTGTTTTTT
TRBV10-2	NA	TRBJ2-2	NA	CASSRSGLLRRTGELFF	TGCGCCAGCAGTCGGTCCGGGCTGCTCCGACGAACCGGGGAGCTGTTTTTT
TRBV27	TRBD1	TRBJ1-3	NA	CASRPTGAGNTIYF	TGTGCCAGCAGGCCGACAGGGGCTGGAAACACCATATATTTT